These T cell receptor beta chains were read from a single sample in a study of memory CD4+ T cells and cytomegalovirus serostatus. Assay: immunoSEQ multiplex PCR; the TCRdb copy retains only in-frame clones and omits some. The table shows about 52,000 clones, with about 73% occurring only once. Material for sequencing was memory CD4+ T cells from blood. These receptors all stem from an adult in good health and CMV-seronegative. Both conserved end residues are part of each CDR3. The D gene is left open where the match is weak. Expanded clones are given a class, and other clones once, few, many or no size at all.

>-|TRBD1|TRBJ2-1|TRBV5-5
CASTPGQGRGDEQFF
TGTGCCAGCACCCCAGGACAGGGCCGTGGCGATGAGCAGTTCTTC
>-|-|TRBJ1-6|TRBV30
CAWSVSGHSPFSPLHF
TGTGCCTGGAGTGTATCCGGTCACTCTCCCTTTTCACCCCTCCACTTT
>-|TRBD1|TRBJ2-7|TRBV2
CAISGQGHPYF
TGTGCCATCTCGGGACAGGGTCATCCGTACTTC
>-|-|TRBJ1-3|TRBV2
CASSVGISGNTIYF
TGTGCCAGCAGTGTCGGCATCTCTGGAAACACCATATATTTT
>few|TRBD1|TRBJ1-2|TRBV28
CASRTTGTGSGYTF
TGTGCCAGCAGAACAACCGGGACAGGGAGCGGCTACACCTTC
>-|TRBD2|TRBJ2-4|TRBV4-1
CASSQVVAGGAKNIQYF
TGCGCCAGCAGCCAAGTCGTAGCGGGGGGGGCCAAAAACATTCAGTACTTC
>-|-|TRBJ2-3|TRBV7-9
CASSLIAWGDTQYF
TGTGCCAGCAGCTTAATCGCTTGGGGAGATACGCAGTATTTT
>-|TRBD2|TRBJ2-2|TRBV11-1
CASRSPGLATGELFF
TGTGCCAGCAGGTCTCCGGGACTAGCCACCGGGGAGCTGTTTTTT
>-|TRBD1|TRBJ1-2|TRBV5-6
CASSFGTGSSANYGYTF
TGTGCCAGCAGCTTTGGGACAGGTTCTTCCGCTAACTATGGCTACACCTTC
>-|-|TRBJ1-1|TRBV7-9
CASSFNAEAFF
TGTGCCAGCAGCTTCAATGCTGAAGCTTTCTTT
>-|-|TRBJ2-1|TRBV11-2
CASSHVENEQFF
TGTGCCAGCAGTCACGTGGAAAATGAGCAGTTCTTC
>-|-|TRBJ2-7|TRBV15
CATEPPNSYEQYF
TGTGCCACCGAACCCCCAAACTCCTACGAGCAGTACTTC
>-|-|TRBJ1-4|TRBV19
CASSWGLNEKLFF
TGTGCCAGTAGCTGGGGCCTTAATGAAAAACTGTTTTTT
>once|-|TRBJ1-4|TRBV7-2
CAGTFEGTLFF
TGTGCCGGCACCTTTGAGGGTACTCTGTTTTTT
>-|TRBD2|TRBJ2-1|TRBV5-4
CASSRSGGRSSYNEQFF
TGTGCCAGCAGCCGTAGCGGGGGGCGGAGCTCCTACAATGAGCAGTTCTTC
>-|-|TRBJ1-6|TRBV6-1
CASTPARQDSPLHF
TGTGCCAGCACCCCAGCTCGTCAGGATTCACCCCTCCACTTT
>many|TRBD1|TRBJ1-2|TRBV30
CAWSRDRPYGYTF
TGTGCCTGGTCACGGGACAGACCCTATGGCTACACCTTC
>few|-|TRBJ1-5|TRBV6-6
CASNIRGGQPQHF
TGTGCCAGCAACATACGCGGCGGGCAGCCCCAGCATTTT
>-|-|TRBJ2-2|TRBV9
CASSVGATGELFF
TGTGCCAGCAGCGTTGGGGCCACCGGGGAGCTGTTTTTT
>-|-|TRBJ2-3|TRBV6-1
CASSNFGQFADTQYF
TGTGCCAGCAGTAATTTTGGACAGTTCGCAGATACGCAGTATTTT
>-|-|TRBJ1-2|TRBV6-1
CASSEGLNQGYGYTF
TGTGCCAGCAGTGAAGGCCTAAACCAGGGATATGGCTACACCTTC
>-|-|TRBJ1-2|TRBV15
CATSSIDRYGGYTF
TGTGCCACCAGCAGTATAGATCGGTACGGGGGCTACACCTTC
>once|TRBD2|TRBJ2-3|TRBV11-3
CASSLGLAVTDTQYF
TGTGCCAGCAGCTTAGGACTAGCGGTCACAGATACGCAGTATTTT
>-|TRBD1|TRBJ1-6|TRBV13
CASSLGDRDNSPLHF
TGTGCCAGCAGCTTAGGGGACAGGGATAATTCACCCCTCCACTTT
>-|TRBD1|TRBJ1-2|TRBV7-3
CASSASRQDRVKGYTF
TGTGCCAGCAGCGCGAGCAGGCAGGACAGGGTAAAAGGCTACACCTTC
>medium-sized|-|TRBJ1-2|TRBV7-8
CASSPGAQTHQHGYTF
TGTGCCAGCAGCCCCGGGGCGCAGACCCATCAGCATGGCTACACCTTC
>few|-|TRBJ2-5|TRBV7-9
CASSLETQYF
TGTGCCAGCAGCTTAGAGACCCAGTACTTC
>-|-|TRBJ1-3|TRBV2
CASSESGLRNTIYF
TGTGCCAGCAGTGAGTCAGGGTTGAGAAACACCATATATTTT
>-|TRBD1|TRBJ1-2|TRBV28
CASRTGAGYTF
TGTGCCAGCAGAACAGGGGCGGGCTACACCTTC
>-|-|TRBJ2-6|TRBV7-9
CASSLAGSGANVLTF
TGTGCCAGCAGCTTAGCAGGGTCTGGGGCCAACGTCCTGACTTTC
>once|TRBD1|TRBJ2-7|TRBV5-4
CASSWDRATSYEQYF
TGTGCCAGCAGCTGGGACAGGGCGACGTCCTACGAGCAGTACTTC
>-|TRBD1|TRBJ1-6|TRBV7-2
CASSLYGQGGNSPLHF
TGTGCCAGCAGCTTATACGGACAGGGTGGGAATTCACCCCTCCACTTT